This record covers a single T cell receptor beta chain. The table came from immunoSEQ multiplex PCR; TCRdb's copy has only in-frame clones and leaves some out. Of about 160,000 clones in the sample, 80% to 90% were seen once. Individuals drawn from 24 US areas were about 18 to 100 years old. These data are taken from a study of blood T cell repertoires in COVID-19. Whole-study context: Samples representing acute and convalescent COVID-19 were sourced from the United States, Italy and Spain. The analysed material was cDNA or gDNA that came from T cells, B-cell-depleted T cells, or PBMCs.

The CDR3 has 18 residues. Germline CDR1 MNHNS, CDR2 SASEGT. Losses at the gene ends were 3 bases for V and 8 bases for J; bases not matched to a gene: 17. This receptor was taken from a woman aged 45-59 years who had recovered from COVID-19. The specimen sequenced was PBMCs or T cells enriched from blood (not recorded which). The rearrangement uses TRBV6-1 and TRBJ2-7; 12 bases match TRBD1. CDR3 nucleotide sequence: TGTGCCAGCAGTGAGTCGGGACAGGGGGCAGTAGTATTGGTGCAGCAGTACTTC. It encodes CASSESGQGAVVLVQQYF.